This TCR beta chain was captured in a study of T-cell memory formation after mild COVID-19. TCRdb re-analysed the 5' RACE reads in MiXCR, keeping a single row per CDR3 protein. This sample has some 200,000 distinct CDR3 sequences; about 22% occur once, and the top ten carry approximately 22%. Looked up from germline, CDR1 is LGHNA and CDR2 is YNFKEQ. The CDR3 runs 15 residues. Trimming stripped 0 bases from V and 2 bases from J, with 10 bases between. V gene TRBV4-2 combines with J gene TRBJ1-2; unclear D gene. The TCR was taken from an adult woman who had mild COVID-19 (a few samples of this study predate the infection). Cell type and time point are not known. Sample: PBMCs or a T cell subset sorted from them (not recorded which). The CDR3 spells CASSQEAAANYGYTF. The DNA for the CDR3 is TGTGCCAGCAGCCAAGAAGCGGCAGCCAACTATGGCTACACCTTC.